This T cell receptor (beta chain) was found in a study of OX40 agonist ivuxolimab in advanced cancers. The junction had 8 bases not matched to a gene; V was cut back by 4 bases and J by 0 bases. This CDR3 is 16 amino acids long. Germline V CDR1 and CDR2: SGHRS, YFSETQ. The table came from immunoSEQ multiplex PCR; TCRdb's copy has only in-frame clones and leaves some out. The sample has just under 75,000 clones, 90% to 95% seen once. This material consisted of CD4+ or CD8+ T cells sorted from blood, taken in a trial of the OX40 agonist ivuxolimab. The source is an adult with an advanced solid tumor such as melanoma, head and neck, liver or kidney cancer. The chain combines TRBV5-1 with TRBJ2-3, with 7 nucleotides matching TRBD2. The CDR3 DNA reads TGCGCCAGCAGCCCGGACGGCGGGGGTAGCACAGATACGCAGTATTTT. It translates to CASSPDGGGSTDTQYF.